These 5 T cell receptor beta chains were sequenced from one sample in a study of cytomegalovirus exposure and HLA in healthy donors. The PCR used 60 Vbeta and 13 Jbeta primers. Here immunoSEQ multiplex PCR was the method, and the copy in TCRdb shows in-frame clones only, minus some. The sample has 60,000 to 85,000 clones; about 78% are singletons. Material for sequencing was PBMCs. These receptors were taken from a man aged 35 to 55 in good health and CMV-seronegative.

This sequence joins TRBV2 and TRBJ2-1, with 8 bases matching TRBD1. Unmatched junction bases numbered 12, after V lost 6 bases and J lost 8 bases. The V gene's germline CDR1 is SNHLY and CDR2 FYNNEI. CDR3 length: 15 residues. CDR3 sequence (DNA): TGTGCCAGCAGGGTGGACAGGGATGTAATCCATGAGCAGTTCTTC. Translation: CASRVDRDVIHEQFF.

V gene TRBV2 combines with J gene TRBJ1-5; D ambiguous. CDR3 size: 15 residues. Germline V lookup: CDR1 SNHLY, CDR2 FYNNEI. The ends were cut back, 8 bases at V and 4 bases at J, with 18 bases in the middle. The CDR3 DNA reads TGTGCCAGCCATTCGAGGGCCGACGGGAATCAGCCCCAGCATTTT. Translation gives CASHSRADGNQPQHF.

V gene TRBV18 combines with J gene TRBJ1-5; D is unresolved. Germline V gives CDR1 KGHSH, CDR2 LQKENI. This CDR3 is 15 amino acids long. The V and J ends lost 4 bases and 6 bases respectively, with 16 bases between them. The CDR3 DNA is TGTGCCAGCTCACTGGCCAGAGGTGAAGTTCAGCCCCAGCATTTT. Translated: CASSLARGEVQPQHF.

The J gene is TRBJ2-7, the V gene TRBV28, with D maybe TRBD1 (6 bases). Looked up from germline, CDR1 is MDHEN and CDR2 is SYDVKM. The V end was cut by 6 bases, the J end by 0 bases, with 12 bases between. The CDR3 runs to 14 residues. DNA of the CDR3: TGTGCCAGCAGAGGACAGTCTCTCTCCTACGAGCAGTACTTC. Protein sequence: CASRGQSLSYEQYF. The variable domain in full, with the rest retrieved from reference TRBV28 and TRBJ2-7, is DVKVTQSSRYLVKRTGEKVFLECVQDMDHENMFWYRQDPGLGLRLIYFSYDVKMKEKGDIPEGYSVSREKKERFSLILESASTNQTSMYLCASRGQSLSYEQYFGPGTRLTVT.

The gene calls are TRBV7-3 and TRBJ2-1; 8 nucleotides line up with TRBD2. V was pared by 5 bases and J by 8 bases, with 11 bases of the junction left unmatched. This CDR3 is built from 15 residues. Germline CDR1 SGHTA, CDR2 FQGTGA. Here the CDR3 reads CASSQNPGTSYEQFF. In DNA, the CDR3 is TGTGCCAGCAGCCAGAACCCCGGGACTAGTTATGAGCAGTTCTTC.